The sequence of this TCR beta chain was determined in a study of blood T cell repertoires in COVID-19. Study in general: Some COVID-19 samples were acute and others convalescent; all came from the United States, Italy and Spain. From T cells, B-cell-depleted T cells, or PBMCs came the material, which was cDNA or gDNA.

The CDR3 is 14 amino acids. The V end lost 2 bases, the J end lost 2 bases, and 10 bases lay between the germline ends. Per germline, CDR1 PRHDT and CDR2 FYEKMQ (reference sequence). Per the authors' pipeline: Scientists estimated how many nucleated cells there were by amplifying reference gene primers. Libraries were prepared by immunoSEQ multiplex PCR; TCRdb keeps only in-frame clonotypes and omits some of them. Clone size and V and J calls were adopted from that table, with D and trimming inferred from the DNA. Among around 62,000 clones listed, about 88% were seen once. Seattle cases were enrolled at active infection and followed longitudinally.

The sequence derives from a woman aged 60-70 years with COVID-19, enrolled during active disease. The sequencing input was peripheral blood. This chain joins TRBV13 and TRBJ2-7, with a weak D call TRBD2 (7 bases). The chain's CDR3 is CASSLRGAPYEQYF. Written as DNA, the CDR3 is TGTGCCAGCAGCTTACGGGGGGCGCCCTACGAGCAGTACTTC.